This T cell receptor (beta chain) was recovered during a study of T cell repertoires in cytomegalovirus infection. Note on this clonotype: One end of the junction varies from germline; a read error may be responsible.

Per germline, CDR1 MNHNS and CDR2 SASEGT. CDR3 size: 20 residues. Using its own MiXCR run on the reads, TCRdb lists one record per CDR3 protein. The sample includes some 440,000 distinct CDR3 sequences, about a third of them seen just once. This receptor was identified in a human donor in good health (CMV status not recorded). Some clones in this sample may be carry-over from other donors' samples. Sequencing was done on a sample of PBMCs. The rearrangement links TRBV6-1 to TRBJ2-2, with TRBD2 identical over 8 bases. CDR3 in DNA: TGTGCCAGCATTGAAGTTCTGCTGATCGGGCGGGGGGTAAACACCGGGGAGCTGTTTTTT. It specifies CASIEVLLIGRGVNTGELFF.